This is a list of T cell receptor beta chains from one sample in a study of T cells in Graves' hyperthyroidism and ophthalmopathy. Via MiXCR, TCRdb re-called the multiplex PCR reads, giving one row per CDR3 protein. The sample has over 150,000 distinct CDR3 sequences; more than 15% are singletons. The sample consisted of blood. The receptors originated from a woman between 45 and 60 years old with Graves' hyperthyroidism. The CDR3 runs from the conserved cysteine through the conserved F or W. D genes are given only for firm matches. Clone sizes are given selectively: once, few, many, or a class where the clone is expanded.

d_gene,v_gene,len,j_gene,abundance,CDR3nt,CDR3aa
.,TRBV6-1,14,TRBJ1-1,many,TGTGCCAGCAGTGAAGACCGGCAGAACACTGAAGCTTTCTTT,CASSEDRQNTEAFF
.,TRBV19,13,TRBJ1-2,few,TGTGCCAGTAGTACTCCGGACAGTTATGGCTACACCTTC,CASSTPDSYGYTF
TRBD1,TRBV6-1,15,TRBJ1-2,many,TGTGCCAGCATTCTACAGGGGTCAGGTGGTATTGGCTACACCTTC,CASILQGSGGIGYTF
TRBD1,TRBV28,15,TRBJ1-5,many,TGTGCCAGCAGTTTCCCCGGGACAGGGGTTCAGCCCCAGCATTTT,CASSFPGTGVQPQHF
.,TRBV6-1,16,TRBJ1-3,.,TGTGCCAGCAGTGAATGGGCACGGGGCTCTGGAAACACCATATATTTT,CASSEWARGSGNTIYF
.,TRBV29-1,12,TRBJ1-5,many,TGCAGCGTTGCTCAGGGTAGTCAGCCCCAGCATTTT,CSVAQGSQPQHF
TRBD2,TRBV3-1,16,TRBJ2-2,many,TGTGCCAGCAGCCCACTAGCGGGGGGGTACACCGGGGAGCTGTTTTTT,CASSPLAGGYTGELFF
.,TRBV4-2,17,TRBJ2-5,.,TGTGCCAGCAGCCAAGATCCCCTAGGCGGGGAACAAGAGACCCAGTACTTC,CASSQDPLGGEQETQYF
.,TRBV9,15,TRBJ2-5,few,TGTGCCAGCAGCTCACAGGGAAGGTGGGAAGAGACCCAGTACTTC,CASSSQGRWEETQYF
.,TRBV28,12,TRBJ2-1,many,TGTGCCAGCAGAGACAGCTGGGATGAGCAGTTCTTC,CASRDSWDEQFF
TRBD1,TRBV3-1,16,TRBJ2-7,.,TGTGCCAGCAGCCAAGATTATGGGACAGGCAGCTACGAGCAGTACTTC,CASSQDYGTGSYEQYF
.,TRBV19,13,TRBJ1-5,many,TGTGCCAGTCGGACGGGCGTCCAACAGCCCCAGCATTTT,CASRTGVQQPQHF
TRBD1,TRBV29-1,12,TRBJ2-5,many,TGCAGCGCCCGGGACAGCCAAGAGACCCAGTACTTC,CSARDSQETQYF
TRBD1,TRBV19,13,TRBJ2-7,.,TGTGCCAGTAACGACAGGGAAGGCTACGAGCAGTACTTC,CASNDREGYEQYF
.,TRBV27,16,TRBJ1-2,many,TGTGCCAGCAGTAGTACCTCGAATCCCACTGGGGGAGGCTACACCTTC,CASSSTSNPTGGGYTF
TRBD1,TRBV5-1,15,TRBJ1-1,many,TGCGCCAGCAGCTTCCGGGGGCAGGGGGAGACTGAAGCTTTCTTT,CASSFRGQGETEAFF